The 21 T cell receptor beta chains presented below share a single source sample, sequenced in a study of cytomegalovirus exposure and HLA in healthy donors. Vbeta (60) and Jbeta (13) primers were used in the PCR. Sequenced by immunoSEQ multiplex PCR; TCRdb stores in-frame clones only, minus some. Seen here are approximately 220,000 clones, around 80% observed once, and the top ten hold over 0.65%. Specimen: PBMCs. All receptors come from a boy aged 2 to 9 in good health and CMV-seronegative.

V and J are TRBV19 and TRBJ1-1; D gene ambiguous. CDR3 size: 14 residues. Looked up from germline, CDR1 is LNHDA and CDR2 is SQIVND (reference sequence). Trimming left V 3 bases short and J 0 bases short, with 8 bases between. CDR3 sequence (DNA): TGTGCCAGTAGTATTACACCCATGAACACTGAAGCTTTCTTT. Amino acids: CASSITPMNTEAFF.

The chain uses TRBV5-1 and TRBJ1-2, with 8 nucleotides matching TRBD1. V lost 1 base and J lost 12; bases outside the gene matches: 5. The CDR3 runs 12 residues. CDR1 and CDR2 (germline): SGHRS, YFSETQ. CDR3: CASSLTGGFDTF. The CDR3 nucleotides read TGCGCCAGCAGCTTGACAGGGGGGTTCGACACCTTC.

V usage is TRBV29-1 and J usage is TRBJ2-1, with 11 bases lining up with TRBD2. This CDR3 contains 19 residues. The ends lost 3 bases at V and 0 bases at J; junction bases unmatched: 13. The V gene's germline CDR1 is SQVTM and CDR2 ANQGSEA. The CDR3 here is CSVDKIGTSGRSSYNEQFF. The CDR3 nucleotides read TGCAGCGTTGACAAAATCGGGACTAGCGGCCGAAGCTCCTACAATGAGCAGTTCTTC.

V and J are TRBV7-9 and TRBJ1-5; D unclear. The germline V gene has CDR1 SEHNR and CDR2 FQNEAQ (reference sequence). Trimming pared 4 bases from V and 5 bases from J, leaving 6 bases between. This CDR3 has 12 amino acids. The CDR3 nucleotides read TGTGCCAGCAGCTCCCGGGATCAGCCCCAGCATTTT. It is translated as CASSSRDQPQHF.

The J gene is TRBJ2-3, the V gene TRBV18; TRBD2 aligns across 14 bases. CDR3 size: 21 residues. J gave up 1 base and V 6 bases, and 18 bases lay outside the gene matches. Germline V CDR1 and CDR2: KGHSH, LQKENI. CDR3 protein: CASSNSFPGTSGRGGTDTQYF. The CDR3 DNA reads TGTGCCAGCTCTAATTCCTTCCCTGGGACTAGCGGGAGAGGTGGCACAGATACGCAGTATTTT.

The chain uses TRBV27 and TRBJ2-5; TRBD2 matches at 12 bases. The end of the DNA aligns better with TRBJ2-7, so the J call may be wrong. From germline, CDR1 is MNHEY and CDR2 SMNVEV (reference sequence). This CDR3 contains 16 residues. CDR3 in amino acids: CASSTLAGGGAYEQYF. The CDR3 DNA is TGTGCCAGCAGTACACTAGCGGGAGGAGGCGCCTACGAGCAGTACTTC.

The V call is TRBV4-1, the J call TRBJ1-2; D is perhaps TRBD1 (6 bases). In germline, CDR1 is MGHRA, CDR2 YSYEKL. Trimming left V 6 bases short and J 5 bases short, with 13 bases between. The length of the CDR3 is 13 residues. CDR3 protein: CASSSGRGYGYTF. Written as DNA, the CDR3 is TGCGCCAGCAGTTCAGGGAGGGGGTATGGCTACACCTTC.

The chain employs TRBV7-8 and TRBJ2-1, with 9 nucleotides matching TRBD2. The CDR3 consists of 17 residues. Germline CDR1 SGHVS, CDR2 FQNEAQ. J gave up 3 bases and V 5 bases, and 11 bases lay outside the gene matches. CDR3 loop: CASSPRVAGALYNEQFF. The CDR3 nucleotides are TGTGCCAGCAGCCCTCGAGTAGCGGGAGCCCTCTACAATGAGCAGTTCTTC.

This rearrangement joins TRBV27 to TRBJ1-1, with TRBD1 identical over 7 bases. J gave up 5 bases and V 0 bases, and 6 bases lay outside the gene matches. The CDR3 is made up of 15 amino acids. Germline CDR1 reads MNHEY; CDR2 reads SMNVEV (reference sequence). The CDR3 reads CASSLSRGTVTEAFF. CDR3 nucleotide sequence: TGTGCCAGCAGTTTATCACGCGGGACAGTTACTGAAGCTTTCTTT.

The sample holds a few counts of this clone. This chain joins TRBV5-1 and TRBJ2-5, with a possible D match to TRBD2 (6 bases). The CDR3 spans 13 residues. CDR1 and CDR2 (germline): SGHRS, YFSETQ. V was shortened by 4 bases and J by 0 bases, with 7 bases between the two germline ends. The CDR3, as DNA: TGCGCCAGCAGCGCGGGGAACCAAGAGACCCAGTACTTC. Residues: CASSAGNQETQYF.

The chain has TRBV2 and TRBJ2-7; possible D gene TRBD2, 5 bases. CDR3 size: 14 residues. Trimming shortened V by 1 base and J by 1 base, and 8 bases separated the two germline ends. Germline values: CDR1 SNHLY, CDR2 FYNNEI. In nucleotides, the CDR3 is TGTGCCAGCAGTGAAGTGACGGGATCCTACGAGCAGTACTTC. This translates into CASSEVTGSYEQYF.

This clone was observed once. DNA for the CDR3: TGCGCCAGCAGCCCCGACAGGGGCGCATACGAGCAGTACTTC. Residues: CASSPDRGAYEQYF. V and J are TRBV5-1 and TRBJ2-5; 8 bases are a match to TRBD1. Near its end, the DNA agrees better with TRBJ2-7, so the J call may be wrong. The CDR3 extends over 14 amino acids. CDR1 is SGHRS, CDR2 YFSETQ, per germline.

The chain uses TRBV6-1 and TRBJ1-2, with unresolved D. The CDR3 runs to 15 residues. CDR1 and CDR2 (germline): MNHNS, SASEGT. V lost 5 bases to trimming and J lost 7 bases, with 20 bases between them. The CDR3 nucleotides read TGTGCCAGCAGTTCCCTCGACGGGTCCCAGTCTGGCTACACCTTC. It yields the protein CASSSLDGSQSGYTF.

DNA for the CDR3: TGTGCCAGCAGTTTGGCGGTTAGCGAGGTGTACGGAAACACCATATATTTT. Translation: CASSLAVSEVYGNTIYF. The chain uses TRBV28 and TRBJ1-3; D remains unclear. The CDR3 covers 17 residues. Germline-derived CDR1 and CDR2 are MDHEN and SYDVKM. The germline V and J ends were trimmed by 3 bases and 4 bases, with 19 bases remaining between them.

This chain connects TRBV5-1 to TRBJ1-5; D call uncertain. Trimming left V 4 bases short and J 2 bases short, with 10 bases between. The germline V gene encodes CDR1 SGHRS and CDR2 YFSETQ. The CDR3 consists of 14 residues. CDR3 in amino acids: CASSLEPGNQPQHF. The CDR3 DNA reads TGCGCCAGCAGCCTGGAGCCCGGCAATCAGCCCCAGCATTTT.

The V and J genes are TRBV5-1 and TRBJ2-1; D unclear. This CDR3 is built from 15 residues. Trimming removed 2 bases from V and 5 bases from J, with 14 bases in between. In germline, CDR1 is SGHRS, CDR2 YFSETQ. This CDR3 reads CASSFDSTAHNEQFF. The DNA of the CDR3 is TGCGCCAGCAGCTTCGACTCCACGGCCCACAATGAGCAGTTCTTC.

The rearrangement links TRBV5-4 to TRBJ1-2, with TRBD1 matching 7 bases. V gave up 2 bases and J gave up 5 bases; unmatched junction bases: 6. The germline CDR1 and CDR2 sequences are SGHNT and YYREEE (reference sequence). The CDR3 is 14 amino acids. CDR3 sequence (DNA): TGTGCCAGCAGCTTAGGCCCACAGGGGTATGGCTACACCTTC. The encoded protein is CASSLGPQGYGYTF.

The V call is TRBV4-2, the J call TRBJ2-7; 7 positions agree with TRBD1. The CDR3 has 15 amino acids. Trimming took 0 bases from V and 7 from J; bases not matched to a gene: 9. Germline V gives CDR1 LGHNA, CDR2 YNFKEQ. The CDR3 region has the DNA TGTGCCAGCAGCCAAGATCAACAGGGGTTAAAAGAGCAGTACTTC. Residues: CASSQDQQGLKEQYF.

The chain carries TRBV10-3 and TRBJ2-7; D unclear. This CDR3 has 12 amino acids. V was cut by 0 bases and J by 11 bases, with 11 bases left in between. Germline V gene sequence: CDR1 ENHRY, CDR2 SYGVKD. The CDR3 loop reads CAISESSAAEYF. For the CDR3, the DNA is TGTGCCATCAGTGAGTCATCGGCGGCGGAGTACTTC.

DNA for the CDR3: TGTGCCAGCAGTTACCCGGACAGGTTCTACGAGCAGTACTTC. This translates into CASSYPDRFYEQYF. The chain has TRBV6-5 and TRBJ2-7; 7 bases map to TRBD1. From germline, CDR1 is MNHEY and CDR2 SVGAGI. V lost 2 bases to trimming and J lost 3 bases; unmatched junction nucleotides: 4. There are 14 residues in the CDR3.

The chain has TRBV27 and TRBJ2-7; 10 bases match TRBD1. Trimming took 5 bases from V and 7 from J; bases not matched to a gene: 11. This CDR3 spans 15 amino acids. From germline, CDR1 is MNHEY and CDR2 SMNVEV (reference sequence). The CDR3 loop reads CASSLQGQGLVEQYF. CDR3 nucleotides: TGTGCCAGCAGTCTCCAGGGACAGGGGCTTGTGGAGCAGTACTTC.